What follows describes a single TCR beta chain. Its antigen has not been determined. No much larger clone is present one base from it, and per-base qualities are unavailable. The label giving this sample's time point can be read as: week 11, during vaccination. Every vaccine dose consisted of 300 ug of a 20-mer mutant IDH1 peptide in Montanide, administered subcutaneously together with topical imiquimod. Donors had newly diagnosed WHO grade 3 or 4 IDH1-mutant astrocytomas with loss of nuclear ATRX. The samples were drawn from NOA16, a multicentre, single-arm, open-label phase I trial in Germany that tested a mutant IDH1 peptide vaccine in humans for the first time. Genomic DNA for TCRB sequencing was isolated from EDTA blood with the DNeasy Blood and Tissue Kit. This entry belongs to a study of a mutant IDH1 vaccine in newly diagnosed glioma (dated by TCRdb to the early 2020s). In the study overall: Patients were given eight vaccinations, in weeks 1, 3, 5, 7, 11, 15, 19 and 23, which matched visits V03 through V10. Vaccination began 4-6 weeks after radiotherapy alone, or alongside temozolomide cycles in the chemotherapy-containing groups. Of the approximately 33 patients who were treated, approximately 60% were male and around 38% were female, and the mean age was about 40 years. Prior to enrollment, patients had been given standard therapy consisting of radiotherapy alone, temozolomide alone, or radiochemotherapy with temozolomide, with the combination given to most patients. Peripheral blood samples were drawn at six visits, namely V03 (baseline), V05, V07, V10, V12 and V13. For exploratory analyses, longitudinal TCRB deep sequencing was carried out in around 26 treated patients wherever samples were available. Overall results and qualifications from the work: Availability determined which PBMC samples were chosen for TCRB deep sequencing. Immune responses induced by the vaccine were seen in about 93% of patients across multiple MHC alleles. Pseudoprogression seemed to be unrelated to changes in the top peripheral T cell clonotypes found by TCRB sequencing. The authors noted that analyses of patient blood samples could not be reproduced because of sample limitations.

Preparation of the library involved the immunoSEQ multiplex PCR assay. Following the manufacturer's protocol, the hsTCRB Kit was used to amplify rearranged TCR beta chain sequences. An Illumina MiSeq was used to sequence the TCRB libraries. The paper's data handling went like this. Demultiplexing, trimming and gene mapping were performed with the kit vendor's proprietary platform. Imported from immuneACCESS, the table was reduced by TCRdb to in-frame sequences with V and J called. These copies leave out some clones; in studies compared against another copy, an unresolved V gene accounts for under half, and the cause of the remainder is not known. From that table come the V and J calls and clone size; the DNA was used to work out D and trimming. Within this sample are fewer than 75,000 clones, with approximately 84% of them counted one time only. 8.5% to 9.5% of the sample is held by the ten biggest clonotypes.

The CDR3 contains 13 residues, cysteine and phenylalanine counted. Only CDR3 DNA is held: 39 bases, read in frame from base 1. CDR1 is given as MGHDK and CDR2 as SYGVNS, both from the germline V gene. The germline ends are 17 bases apart after V is trimmed by 7 bases and J by 7 bases. The sequence is built from TRBV25-1 and TRBJ2-7; the D region possibly corresponds to TRBD2 (6 bases align). The sequence came from a woman in her forties or fifties with glioma. The sequenced sample was PBMCs, obtained from a glioma patient whose treatment included an IDH1 peptide vaccine. The CDR3 has the sequence CASKTRATLEQYF. The nucleotides read TGTGCCAGCAAGACTAGGGCTACCCTGGAGCAGTACTTC.